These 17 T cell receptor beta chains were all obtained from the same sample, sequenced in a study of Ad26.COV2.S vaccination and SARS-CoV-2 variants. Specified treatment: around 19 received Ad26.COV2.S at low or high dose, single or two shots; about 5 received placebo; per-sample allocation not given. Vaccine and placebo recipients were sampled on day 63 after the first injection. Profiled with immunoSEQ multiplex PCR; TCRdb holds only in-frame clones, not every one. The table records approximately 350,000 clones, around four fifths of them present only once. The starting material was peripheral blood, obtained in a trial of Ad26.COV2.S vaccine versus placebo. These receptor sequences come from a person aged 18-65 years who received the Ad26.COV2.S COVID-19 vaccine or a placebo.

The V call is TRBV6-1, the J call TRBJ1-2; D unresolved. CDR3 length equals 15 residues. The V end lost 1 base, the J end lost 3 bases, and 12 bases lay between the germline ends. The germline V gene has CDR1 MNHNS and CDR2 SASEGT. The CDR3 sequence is CASSEVIGFDYGYTF. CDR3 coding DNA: TGTGCCAGCAGTGAAGTTATCGGGTTTGACTATGGCTACACCTTC.

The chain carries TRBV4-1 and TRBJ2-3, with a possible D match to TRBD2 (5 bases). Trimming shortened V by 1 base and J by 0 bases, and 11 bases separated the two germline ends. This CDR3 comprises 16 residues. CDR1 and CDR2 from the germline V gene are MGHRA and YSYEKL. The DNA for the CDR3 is TGCGCCAGCAGCCAAGTGGACTTAATTAGCACAGATACGCAGTATTTT. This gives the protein CASSQVDLISTDTQYF.

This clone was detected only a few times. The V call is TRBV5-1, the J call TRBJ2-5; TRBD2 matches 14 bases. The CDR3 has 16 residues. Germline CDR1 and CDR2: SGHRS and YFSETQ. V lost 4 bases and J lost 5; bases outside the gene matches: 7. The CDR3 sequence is CASSRLAGGPGETQYF. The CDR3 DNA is TGCGCCAGCAGCAGACTAGCGGGAGGGCCGGGGGAGACCCAGTACTTC. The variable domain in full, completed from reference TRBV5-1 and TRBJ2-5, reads KAGVTQTPRYLIKTRGQQVTLSCSPISGHRSVSWYQQTPGQGLQFLFEYFSETQRNKGNFPGRFSGRQFSNSRSEMNVSTLELGDSALYLCASSRLAGGPGETQYFGPGTRLLVL.

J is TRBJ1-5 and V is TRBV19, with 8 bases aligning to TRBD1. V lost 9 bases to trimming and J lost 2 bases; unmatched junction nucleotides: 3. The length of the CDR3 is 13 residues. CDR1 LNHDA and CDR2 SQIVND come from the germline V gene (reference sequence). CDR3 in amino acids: CASKDRGNQPQHF. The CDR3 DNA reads TGTGCCAGCAAGGACAGGGGCAATCAGCCCCAGCATTTT.

The CDR3 loop reads CSVATVYGYTF. Written as DNA, the CDR3 is TGCAGCGTTGCAACGGTCTATGGCTACACCTTC. The genes are TRBV29-1 and TRBJ1-2; D is undetermined. In germline, CDR1 is SQVTM, CDR2 ANQGSEA. The CDR3 has 11 amino acids. Between the trimmed V and J ends, which lost 4 bases and 4 bases, there was a span of 7 bases.

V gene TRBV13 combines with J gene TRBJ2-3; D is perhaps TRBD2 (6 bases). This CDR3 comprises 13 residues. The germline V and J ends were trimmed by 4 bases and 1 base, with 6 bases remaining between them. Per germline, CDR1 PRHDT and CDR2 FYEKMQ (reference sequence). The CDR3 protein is CASSWGGTDTQYF. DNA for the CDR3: TGTGCCAGCAGCTGGGGGGGCACAGATACGCAGTATTTT.

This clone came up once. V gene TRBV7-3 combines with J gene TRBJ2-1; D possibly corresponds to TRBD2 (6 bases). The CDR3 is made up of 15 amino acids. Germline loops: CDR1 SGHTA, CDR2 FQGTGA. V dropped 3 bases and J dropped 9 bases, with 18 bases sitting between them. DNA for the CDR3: TGTGCCAGCAGCTTTGGACTTAGCGGAATGGGTGAGCAGTTCTTC. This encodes CASSFGLSGMGEQFF.

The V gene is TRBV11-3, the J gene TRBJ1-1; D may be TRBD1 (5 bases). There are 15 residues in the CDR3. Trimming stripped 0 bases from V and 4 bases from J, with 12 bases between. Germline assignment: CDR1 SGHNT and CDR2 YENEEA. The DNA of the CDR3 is TGTGCCAGCAGCTTAGATCCCGGGGGATCCACTGAAGCTTTCTTT. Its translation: CASSLDPGGSTEAFF.

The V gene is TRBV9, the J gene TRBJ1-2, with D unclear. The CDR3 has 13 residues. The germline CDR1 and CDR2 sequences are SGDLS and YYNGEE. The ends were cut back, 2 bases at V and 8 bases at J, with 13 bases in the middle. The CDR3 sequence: CASSVIAGLGYTF. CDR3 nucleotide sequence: TGTGCCAGCAGCGTCATTGCGGGTTTGGGCTACACCTTC.

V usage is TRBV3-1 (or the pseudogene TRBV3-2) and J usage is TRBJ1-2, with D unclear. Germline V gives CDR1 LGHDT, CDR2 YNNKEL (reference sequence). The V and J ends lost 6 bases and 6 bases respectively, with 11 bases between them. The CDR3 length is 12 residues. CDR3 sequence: CASRSGGHGYTF. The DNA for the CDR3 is TGTGCCAGCAGATCAGGCGGGCATGGCTACACCTTC.

As DNA, the CDR3 is TGCGCCAGCAAACGAGCGGGAGGGGTCGAGCAGTACTTC. It codes for CASKRAGGVEQYF. The chain is built from TRBV10-2 and TRBJ2-7, with TRBD2 matching over 10 bases. Trimming removed 7 bases from V and 6 bases from J; junction bases left unmatched: 6. Germline V gene lookup returns CDR1 WSHSY and CDR2 SAAADI. The CDR3 runs to 13 residues.

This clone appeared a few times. CDR3 residues: CASSQLPGGEREQYF. For the CDR3, the DNA is TGTGCCAGCAGCCAGCTGCCGGGTGGGGAGCGCGAGCAGTACTTC. This rearrangement joins TRBV3-1 (or the pseudogene TRBV3-2) to TRBJ2-7; D might be TRBD2 (5 bases). The CDR3 sequence is 15 residues long. Trimming left V 3 bases short and J 6 bases short, with 18 bases between. Germline V lookup: CDR1 LGHDT, CDR2 YNNKEL (reference sequence).

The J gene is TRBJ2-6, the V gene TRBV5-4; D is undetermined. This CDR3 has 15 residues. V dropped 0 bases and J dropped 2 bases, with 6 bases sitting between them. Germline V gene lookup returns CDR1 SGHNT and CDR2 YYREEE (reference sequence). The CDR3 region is CASSLGNTGANVLTF. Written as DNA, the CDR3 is TGTGCCAGCAGCTTGGGTAACACTGGGGCCAACGTCCTGACTTTC.

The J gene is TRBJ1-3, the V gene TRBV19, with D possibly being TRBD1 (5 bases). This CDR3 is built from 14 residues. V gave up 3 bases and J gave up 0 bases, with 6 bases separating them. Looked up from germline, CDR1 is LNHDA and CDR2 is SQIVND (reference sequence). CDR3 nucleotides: TGTGCCAGTAGTATGAGGGGCTCTGGAAACACCATATATTTT. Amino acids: CASSMRGSGNTIYF.

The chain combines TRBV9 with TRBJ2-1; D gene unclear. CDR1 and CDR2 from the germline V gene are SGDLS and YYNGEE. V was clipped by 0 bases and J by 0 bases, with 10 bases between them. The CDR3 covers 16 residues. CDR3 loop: CASSVGVGNSYNEQFF. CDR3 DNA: TGTGCCAGCAGCGTAGGAGTCGGCAACTCCTACAATGAGCAGTTCTTC.

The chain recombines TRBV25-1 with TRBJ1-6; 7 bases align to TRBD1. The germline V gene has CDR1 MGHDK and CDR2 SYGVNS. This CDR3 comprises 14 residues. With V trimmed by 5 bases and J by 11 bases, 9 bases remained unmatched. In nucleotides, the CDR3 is TGTGCCAGCAGTCCTCAGGGGGGCATCGCACCCCTCCACTTT. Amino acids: CASSPQGGIAPLHF.

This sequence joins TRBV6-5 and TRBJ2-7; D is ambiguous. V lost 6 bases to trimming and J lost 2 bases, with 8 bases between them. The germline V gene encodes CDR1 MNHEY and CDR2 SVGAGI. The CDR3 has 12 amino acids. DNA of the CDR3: TGTGCCAGCAGGGGCGGAACCTACGAGCAGTACTTC. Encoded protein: CASRGGTYEQYF.